This is a list of T cell receptor beta chains from one sample in a study of cytomegalovirus exposure and HLA in healthy donors. Profiling relied on immunoSEQ multiplex PCR, and the TCRdb table lists in-frame clones only, not all of them. The sample holds fewer than 150,000 clones, around 77% seen once. Sequencing used PBMCs. Receptors originate from a man aged 50-59 years in good health and CMV-seronegative. The CDR3 runs from the conserved cysteine through the conserved F or W. D genes are given only for firm matches. Expanded clones get a size class; other rows say once, few or many, or leave the size out.

clone_size: few
v_call: TRBV6-1
j_call: TRBJ2-3
d_call: TRBD2
cdr3_nt: TGTGCCAGCAGCCGAAGGGGAGGGAGAACAGATACGCAGTATTTT
cdr3_aa: CASSRRGGRTDTQYF

clone_size: -
v_call: TRBV5-1
j_call: TRBJ2-5
d_call: -
cdr3_nt: TGCGCCAGCGGCCTGGACAGCCAGTACCAAGAGACCCAGTACTTC
cdr3_aa: CASGLDSQYQETQYF

clone_size: -
v_call: TRBV10-2
j_call: TRBJ2-1
d_call: TRBD2
cdr3_nt: TGCGCCAGCAGGGTGCGGACTAGCGGGTCCCGAAATGAGCAGTTCTTC
cdr3_aa: CASRVRTSGSRNEQFF

clone_size: -
v_call: TRBV9
j_call: TRBJ2-6
d_call: TRBD1
cdr3_nt: TGTGCCAGCAGCGTAAGGACAGGACCTGGGGCCAACGTCCTGACTTTC
cdr3_aa: CASSVRTGPGANVLTF

clone_size: -
v_call: TRBV20-1
j_call: TRBJ2-7
d_call: -
cdr3_nt: TGCAGTGCCCGTAGGGGGTACGAGCAGTACTTC
cdr3_aa: CSARRGYEQYF

clone_size: -
v_call: TRBV4-1
j_call: TRBJ2-2
d_call: -
cdr3_nt: TGCGCCAGCAGCCCTTGGGACTACACCGGGGAGCTGTTTTTT
cdr3_aa: CASSPWDYTGELFF

clone_size: few
v_call: TRBV9
j_call: TRBJ2-2
d_call: TRBD2
cdr3_nt: TGTGCCAGCGCACGGGACGGACATTGGGGGGGCACCGGGGAGCTGTTTTTT
cdr3_aa: CASARDGHWGGTGELFF

clone_size: -
v_call: TRBV28
j_call: TRBJ2-2
d_call: -
cdr3_nt: TGTGCCAGCAGTAGCATCCGGGAGCTGTTTTTT
cdr3_aa: CASSSIRELFF

clone_size: -
v_call: TRBV4-1
j_call: TRBJ2-7
d_call: -
cdr3_nt: TGCGCCAGCAGCCAAGATGCCGGGGTCTACGAGCAGTACTTC
cdr3_aa: CASSQDAGVYEQYF

clone_size: -
v_call: TRBV20-1
j_call: TRBJ2-7
d_call: -
cdr3_nt: TGCAGTGCTAGAGAAGGAGACGAGCAGTACTTC
cdr3_aa: CSAREGDEQYF

clone_size: -
v_call: TRBV5-1
j_call: TRBJ1-1
d_call: -
cdr3_nt: TGCGCCAGCAGCTTGTGGGGGCAGGGCACTGAAGCTTTCTTT
cdr3_aa: CASSLWGQGTEAFF

clone_size: -
v_call: TRBV29-1
j_call: TRBJ2-3
d_call: -
cdr3_nt: TGCAGCGCCACTCACACAGATACGCAGTATTTT
cdr3_aa: CSATHTDTQYF

clone_size: -
v_call: TRBV7-3
j_call: TRBJ2-3
d_call: -
cdr3_nt: TGTGCCAGCAGCTTCCGCCAGAACACAGATACGCAGTATTTT
cdr3_aa: CASSFRQNTDTQYF

clone_size: -
v_call: TRBV28
j_call: TRBJ2-1
d_call: -
cdr3_nt: TGTGCCAGCAGTTTACGGCGGAGTGCCTACAATGAGCAGTTCTTC
cdr3_aa: CASSLRRSAYNEQFF

clone_size: few
v_call: TRBV13
j_call: TRBJ2-3
d_call: -
cdr3_nt: TGTGCCAGCAGCCCCAAGTTAGATACGGGTACGCAGTATTTT
cdr3_aa: CASSPKLDTGTQYF

clone_size: -
v_call: TRBV5-1
j_call: TRBJ2-7
d_call: -
cdr3_nt: TGCGCCAGCAGCGGAGGACGAGGCTACGAGCAGTACTTC
cdr3_aa: CASSGGRGYEQYF

clone_size: few
v_call: TRBV7-9
j_call: TRBJ2-3
d_call: TRBD2
cdr3_nt: TGTGCCTGCGCGGGGGACACAGATACGCAGTATTTT
cdr3_aa: CACAGDTDTQYF

clone_size: -
v_call: TRBV10-3
j_call: TRBJ2-1
d_call: TRBD2
cdr3_nt: TGTGCCATCAGTGAAATAGCGGGAGATGAGTTCTTC
cdr3_aa: CAISEIAGDEFF

clone_size: -
v_call: TRBV10-3
j_call: TRBJ1-1
d_call: TRBD1
cdr3_nt: TGTGCCATCTCCCCGAAGACAGGGGGCAACACTGAAGCTTTCTTT
cdr3_aa: CAISPKTGGNTEAFF

clone_size: -
v_call: TRBV6-5
j_call: TRBJ1-2
d_call: TRBD1
cdr3_nt: TGTGCCAGCAGTTACCCCGGACAGGGATACTATGGCTACACCTTC
cdr3_aa: CASSYPGQGYYGYTF

clone_size: -
v_call: TRBV6-5
j_call: TRBJ1-6
d_call: -
cdr3_nt: TGTGCCAGCAGTTTGGCAGGGCAGAATTCACCCCTCCACTTT
cdr3_aa: CASSLAGQNSPLHF

clone_size: few
v_call: TRBV2
j_call: TRBJ2-5
d_call: TRBD1
cdr3_nt: TGTGCCAGCAGGGGACAGTTAGAGACCCAGTACTTC
cdr3_aa: CASRGQLETQYF

clone_size: few
v_call: TRBV5-3
j_call: TRBJ1-4
d_call: -
cdr3_nt: TGTGCCAGAAGCCCAAAGGGGCGGGGACGGACCTCCTTACGGTTTTTT
cdr3_aa: CARSPKGRGRTSLRFF

clone_size: -
v_call: TRBV18
j_call: TRBJ2-7
d_call: TRBD1
cdr3_nt: TGTGCCAGCTCACCGTCAACAGGGGCGGACGAGCAGTACTTC
cdr3_aa: CASSPSTGADEQYF

clone_size: -
v_call: TRBV28
j_call: TRBJ1-2
d_call: TRBD1
cdr3_nt: TGTGCCAGCAGTCCCCAGGGGGCAGGCTACACCTTC
cdr3_aa: CASSPQGAGYTF

clone_size: -
v_call: TRBV27
j_call: TRBJ2-1
d_call: TRBD2
cdr3_nt: TGTGCCAGCCGCCTCCTAGCGGGAGGGCCTTTAAGTAGAGATGAGCAGTTCTTC
cdr3_aa: CASRLLAGGPLSRDEQFF

clone_size: -
v_call: TRBV5-4
j_call: TRBJ2-5
d_call: TRBD2
cdr3_nt: TGTGCCAGCAGCTTGGAGGGACTAGCGGGAGAGACCCAGTACTTC
cdr3_aa: CASSLEGLAGETQYF

clone_size: few
v_call: TRBV7-2
j_call: TRBJ1-1
d_call: -
cdr3_nt: TGTGCCAGCAGCTTAGCACAGAACACTGAAGCTTTCTTT
cdr3_aa: CASSLAQNTEAFF

clone_size: -
v_call: TRBV14
j_call: TRBJ2-5
d_call: TRBD1
cdr3_nt: TGTGCCAGCAGCAGACGGACAGGAAAAGAGACCCAGTACTTC
cdr3_aa: CASSRRTGKETQYF

clone_size: -
v_call: TRBV10-2
j_call: TRBJ2-3
d_call: -
cdr3_nt: TGCGCCAGCACTAGCGAGAGAGTACTCACAGATACGCAGTATTTT
cdr3_aa: CASTSERVLTDTQYF

clone_size: -
v_call: TRBV29-1
j_call: TRBJ2-1
d_call: -
cdr3_nt: TGCAGCGTTGCGGGAGAGTCCCACAATGAGCAGTTCTTC
cdr3_aa: CSVAGESHNEQFF

clone_size: -
v_call: TRBV5-1
j_call: TRBJ2-1
d_call: TRBD1
cdr3_nt: TGCGCCAGCAGTCAGACAGGGAATGAGCAGTTCTTC
cdr3_aa: CASSQTGNEQFF

clone_size: -
v_call: TRBV25-1
j_call: TRBJ2-7
d_call: TRBD2
cdr3_nt: TGTGCCAGCAGAGCCGGCGGGAGGGCTGCCGAGCAGTACTTC
cdr3_aa: CASRAGGRAAEQYF

clone_size: -
v_call: TRBV10-3
j_call: TRBJ1-2
d_call: -
cdr3_nt: TGTGCCATCAGTGAGTGGGGGGGCGATGGCTACACCTTC
cdr3_aa: CAISEWGGDGYTF

clone_size: -
v_call: TRBV6-1
j_call: TRBJ2-1
d_call: -
cdr3_nt: TGTGCCAGCAGGACACAATACAATGAGCAGTTCTTC
cdr3_aa: CASRTQYNEQFF

clone_size: -
v_call: TRBV27
j_call: TRBJ2-7
d_call: TRBD1
cdr3_nt: TGTGCCAGCAGTTTATCCCCGGGACAGGGGACCCACGAGCAGTACTTC
cdr3_aa: CASSLSPGQGTHEQYF

clone_size: -
v_call: TRBV7-8
j_call: TRBJ1-5
d_call: TRBD1
cdr3_nt: TGTGCCAGCAGCTTAGCGGGGGACAGGGCGTCTTTTAGCAATCAGCCCCAGCATTTT
cdr3_aa: CASSLAGDRASFSNQPQHF

clone_size: few
v_call: TRBV28
j_call: TRBJ2-7
d_call: -
cdr3_nt: TGTGCCCTGGGCGCCAGGCCCTACGAGCAGTACTTC
cdr3_aa: CALGARPYEQYF

clone_size: once
v_call: TRBV5-1
j_call: TRBJ2-3
d_call: TRBD2
cdr3_nt: TGCGCCAGCAGCCCGGGCCCTAGCGGGAGGGCCCTTACAGATACGCAGTATTTT
cdr3_aa: CASSPGPSGRALTDTQYF

clone_size: once
v_call: TRBV10-2
j_call: TRBJ2-4
d_call: TRBD2
cdr3_nt: TGCGCCAGCAGTGAGTCCGGGACTACAAACATTCAGTACTTC
cdr3_aa: CASSESGTTNIQYF

clone_size: -
v_call: TRBV11-2
j_call: TRBJ1-5
d_call: -
cdr3_nt: TGTGCCAGCAGCTTTCCCCTAGGCGCCATTAGCAATCAGCCCCAGCATTTT
cdr3_aa: CASSFPLGAISNQPQHF

clone_size: -
v_call: TRBV15
j_call: TRBJ1-2
d_call: -
cdr3_nt: TGTGCCACCAGCCCGGGACAAGACTATGGCTACACCTTC
cdr3_aa: CATSPGQDYGYTF

clone_size: -
v_call: TRBV5-1
j_call: TRBJ2-1
d_call: TRBD2
cdr3_nt: TGCGCCAGCAGCTTGGTTCCGTCTATGGCGGGAGACCCCAATGAGCAGTTCTTC
cdr3_aa: CASSLVPSMAGDPNEQFF

clone_size: -
v_call: TRBV5-4
j_call: TRBJ2-1
d_call: -
cdr3_nt: TGTGCCAGCAGCTCCCCCAGGGCTGGGAATGAGCAGTTCTTC
cdr3_aa: CASSSPRAGNEQFF